The 11 T cell receptor beta chains reported below all come from one sample, sequenced in a study of T cell responses to AZD1222 COVID-19 vaccine. Using immunoSEQ multiplex PCR, the repertoire was profiled, and TCRdb retains in-frame clones only, with some absent. The sample holds about 150,000 clones, 88% seen once. Material: peripheral blood, obtained on day 0 of AZD1222 vaccination. These receptors all come from an adult in good health.

This rearrangement joins TRBV6-5 to TRBJ1-2, with a tentative D call TRBD1 (5 bases). This CDR3 comprises 13 residues. CDR1 and CDR2 from the germline V gene are MNHEY and SVGAGI. Trimming took 6 bases from V and 1 from J, leaving 9 bases between them. As DNA, the CDR3 is TGTGCCAGCAGGGGGGTTAGTAACTATGGCTACACCTTC. This encodes CASRGVSNYGYTF.

The CDR3 region is CASRQGQTYEQYF. The CDR3 nucleotides are TGTGCCAGCAGACAGGGACAGACCTACGAGCAGTACTTC. This sequence joins TRBV7-2 and TRBJ2-7; 7 bases match TRBD1. The CDR3 runs 13 residues. CDR1 and CDR2 (germline): SGHTA, FQGNSA. J gave up 2 bases and V 6 bases, and 4 bases lay outside the gene matches.

This chain connects TRBV19 to TRBJ1-6; a weak D match, TRBD1 (5 bases). The length of the CDR3 is 14 residues. V was cut by 5 bases and J by 6 bases, with 11 bases left in between. CDR1 is LNHDA and CDR2 is SQIVND in the germline V gene (reference sequence). Here the CDR3 DNA reads TGTGCCAGTAGTGACAGATGGGGTAATTCACCCCTCCACTTT. Amino acid sequence: CASSDRWGNSPLHF.

The CDR3 sequence is CASSQEYSGGEQYF. The CDR3 DNA reads TGTGCCAGCAGCCAAGAGTACAGCGGAGGCGAGCAGTACTTC. The rearrangement links TRBV3-1 (or the pseudogene TRBV3-2) to TRBJ2-7, with D tentatively TRBD2 (5 bases). Trimming took 0 bases from V and 6 from J, leaving 12 bases between them. The CDR3 contains 14 residues. Germline lookup yields CDR1 LGHDT and CDR2 YNNKEL (reference sequence).

The chain recombines TRBV27 with TRBJ1-2; 10 bases align to TRBD1. This CDR3 contains 16 residues. Germline lookup yields CDR1 MNHEY and CDR2 SMNVEV (reference sequence). V lost 4 bases to trimming and J lost 5 bases; unmatched junction nucleotides: 10. CDR3 nucleotides: TGTGCCAGCAGTTCCCGACCTGACAGGGGGCTGTATGGCTACACCTTC. Protein: CASSSRPDRGLYGYTF.

This clone turned up a few times. The CDR3 DNA reads as TGCAGTGCTACAGGGGGGTCTGAAGCTTTCTTT. It yields the protein CSATGGSEAFF. The V call is TRBV20-1, the J call TRBJ1-1; 7 nucleotides align to TRBD1. The germline V gene encodes CDR1 DFQATT and CDR2 SNEGSKA (reference sequence). J gave up 6 bases and V 4 bases, and 2 bases lay outside the gene matches. This CDR3 spans 11 amino acids.

The chain combines TRBV15 with TRBJ2-2; 8 bases agree with TRBD1. The ends lost 8 bases at V and 2 bases at J; junction bases unmatched: 1. CDR1 is LNHNV and CDR2 is YYDKDF in the germline V gene (reference sequence). This CDR3 region has 13 residues. CDR3: CATGQGNTGELFF. For the CDR3, the DNA is TGTGCCACCGGACAGGGAAACACCGGGGAGCTGTTTTTT.

The rearrangement joins TRBV18 to TRBJ1-2; 10 bases match TRBD1. The CDR3 spans 14 residues. CDR1 KGHSH and CDR2 LQKENI come from the germline V gene. Trimming removed 2 bases from V and 6 bases from J; junction bases left unmatched: 3. The CDR3 loop reads CASSPKTGGHGYTF. The CDR3 DNA is TGTGCCAGCTCACCAAAGACAGGGGGCCATGGCTACACCTTC.

The chain uses TRBV9 and TRBJ2-3, with TRBD2 as a possible D gene (7 bases). Germline V gene lookup returns CDR1 SGDLS and CDR2 YYNGEE. The CDR3 length is 16 residues. V was cut by 2 bases and J by 5 bases, with 18 bases left in between. The CDR3 loop reads CASSVGIAGAQDTQYF. The DNA for the CDR3 is TGTGCCAGCAGCGTGGGGATTGCGGGGGCCCAAGATACGCAGTATTTT.

This clone was seen a single time. The chain employs TRBV3-1 (or the pseudogene TRBV3-2) and TRBJ1-3; weak D call: TRBD1 (6 bases). Trimming removed 0 bases at V and 4 bases at J, with 13 bases between. Germline assignment: CDR1 LGHDT and CDR2 YNNKEL (reference sequence). This CDR3 has 16 residues. The CDR3 here is CASSQDTGLRGNTIYF. The CDR3 nucleotides are TGTGCCAGCAGCCAAGATACAGGGCTACGGGGAAACACCATATATTTT.

V gene TRBV12-5 combines with J gene TRBJ1-2; 9 bases are a match to TRBD1. V trimming: 5 bases; J trimming: 5 bases; junction bases outside the gene matches: 9. The CDR3 has 15 residues. Germline V lookup: CDR1 LGHNT, CDR2 FRNRAP. The CDR3 region is CASGLPPGQGYGYTF. CDR3 sequence (DNA): TGTGCTAGTGGTCTCCCCCCGGGACAGGGTTATGGCTACACCTTC.